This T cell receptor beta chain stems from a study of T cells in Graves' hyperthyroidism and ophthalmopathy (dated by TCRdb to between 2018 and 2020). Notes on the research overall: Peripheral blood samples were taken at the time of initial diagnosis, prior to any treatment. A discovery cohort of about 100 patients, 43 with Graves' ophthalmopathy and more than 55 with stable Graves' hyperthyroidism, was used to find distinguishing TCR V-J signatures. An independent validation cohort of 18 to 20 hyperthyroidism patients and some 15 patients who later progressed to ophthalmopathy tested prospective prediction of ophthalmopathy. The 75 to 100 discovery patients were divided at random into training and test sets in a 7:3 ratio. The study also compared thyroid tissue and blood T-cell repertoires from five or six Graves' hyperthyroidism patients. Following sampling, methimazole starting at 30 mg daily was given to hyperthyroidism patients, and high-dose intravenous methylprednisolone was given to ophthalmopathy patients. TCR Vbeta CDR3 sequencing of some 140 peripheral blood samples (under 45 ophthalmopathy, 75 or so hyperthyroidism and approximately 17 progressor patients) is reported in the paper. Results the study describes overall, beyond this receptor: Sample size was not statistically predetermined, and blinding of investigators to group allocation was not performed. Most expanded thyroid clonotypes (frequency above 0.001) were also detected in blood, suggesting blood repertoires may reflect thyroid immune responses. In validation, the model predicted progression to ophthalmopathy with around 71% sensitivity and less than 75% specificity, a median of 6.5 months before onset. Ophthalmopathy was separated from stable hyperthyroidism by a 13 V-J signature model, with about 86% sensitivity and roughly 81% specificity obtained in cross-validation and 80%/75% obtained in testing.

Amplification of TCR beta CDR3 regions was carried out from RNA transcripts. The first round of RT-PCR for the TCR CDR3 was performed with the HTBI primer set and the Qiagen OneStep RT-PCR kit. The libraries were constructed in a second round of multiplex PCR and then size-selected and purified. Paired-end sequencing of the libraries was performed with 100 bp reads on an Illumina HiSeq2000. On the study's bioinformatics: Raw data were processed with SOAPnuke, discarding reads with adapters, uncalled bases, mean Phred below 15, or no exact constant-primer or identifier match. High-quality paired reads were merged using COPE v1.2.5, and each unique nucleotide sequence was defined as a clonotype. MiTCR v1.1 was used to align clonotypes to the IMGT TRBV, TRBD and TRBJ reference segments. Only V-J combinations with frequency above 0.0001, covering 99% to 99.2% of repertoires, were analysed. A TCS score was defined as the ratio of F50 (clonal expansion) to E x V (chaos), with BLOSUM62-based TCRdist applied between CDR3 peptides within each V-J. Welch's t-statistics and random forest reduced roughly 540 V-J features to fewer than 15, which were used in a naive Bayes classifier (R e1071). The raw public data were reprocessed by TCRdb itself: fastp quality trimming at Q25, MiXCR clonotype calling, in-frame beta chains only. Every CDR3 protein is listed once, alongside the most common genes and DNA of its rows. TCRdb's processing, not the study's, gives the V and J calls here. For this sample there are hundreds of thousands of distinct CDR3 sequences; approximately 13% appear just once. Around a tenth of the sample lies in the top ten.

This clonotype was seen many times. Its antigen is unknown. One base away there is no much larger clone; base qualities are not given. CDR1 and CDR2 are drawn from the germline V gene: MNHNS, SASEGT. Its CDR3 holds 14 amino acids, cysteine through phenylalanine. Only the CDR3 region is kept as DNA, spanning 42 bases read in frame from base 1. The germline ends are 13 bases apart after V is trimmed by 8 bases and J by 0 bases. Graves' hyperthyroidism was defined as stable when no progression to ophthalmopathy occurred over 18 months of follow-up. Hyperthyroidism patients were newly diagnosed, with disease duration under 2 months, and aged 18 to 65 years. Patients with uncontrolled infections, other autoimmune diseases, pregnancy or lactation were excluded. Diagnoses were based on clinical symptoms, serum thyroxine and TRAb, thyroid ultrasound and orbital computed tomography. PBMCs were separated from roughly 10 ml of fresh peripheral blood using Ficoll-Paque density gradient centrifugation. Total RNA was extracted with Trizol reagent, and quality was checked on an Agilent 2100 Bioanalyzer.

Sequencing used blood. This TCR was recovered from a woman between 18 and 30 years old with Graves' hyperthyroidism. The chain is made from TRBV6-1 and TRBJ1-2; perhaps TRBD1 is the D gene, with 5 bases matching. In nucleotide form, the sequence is TGTGCCAGCCGGGGGGGTACAGCTAACTATGGCTACACCTTC. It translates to CASRGGTANYGYTF.